What follows is one T cell receptor (beta chain) and its context. Its target antigen remains unknown. No base-level quality is on record; no much larger clone is a single base apart. RNA was extracted with the RNeasy kit and about 0.5 to 1 ug was reverse transcribed using random hexamers. TCR beta CDR3 regions were amplified with the immunoSEQ multiplex PCR assay covering 54 Vbeta and 13 Jbeta segments. Bias from PCR amplification was corrected by using a synthetic template baseline for primer optimization and for computational correction. The study's processing was this. Reads were assigned to V, D and J genes according to IMGT and analyzed in immunoSEQ Analyzer, with only productive sequences retained. To calculate clonality, Shannon entropy was normalized by log2 of the number of productive unique sequences and then subtracted from one. Public and private clones were assessed among the 100 most prevalent clones of each patient and control. Clones were defined as Susac-specific when absent from the healthy and MS cohorts, from approximately 1,100 published viral clones and from other ImmuneACCESS disease sequences. TCRdb handled the public reads itself, with Q25 trimming in fastp and clone calling in MiXCR, and kept productive beta chains. Each record represents a unique CDR3 protein, reported with the most common genes and DNA among its rows. None of the V and J calls come from the authors' own analysis; TCRdb made them. Here the sample has some 150,000 distinct CDR3 sequences; roughly 94% occur a single time. Around 0.21% of the sample belongs to the ten largest clones.

The sample comes from a study of CD8 T cells in Susac syndrome (dated by TCRdb to about 2019). The study in broad terms: Whether CD8+ T cell activation and differentiation in Susac syndrome was antigen driven was tested using repertoire sequencing. The clonality of the CD8+ T cell repertoire was compared across more than 9 healthy donors, 14 Susac syndrome patients and under 18 multiple sclerosis patients. What the authors observed across the whole study: The number of individuals in the TCR sequencing and HLA analysis was acknowledged as relatively small.

High-throughput TCR beta sequencing profiled peripheral blood CD8+ and CD4+ T cells from healthy donors, Susac syndrome patients and multiple sclerosis patients. Multiple sclerosis controls were treatment-naive patients with stable or active relapsing-remitting disease fulfilling revised McDonald criteria. Bulk CD8+ and CD4+ T cells were purified by magnetic negative isolation, whereas CD8+ TEMRA cells were enriched by FACS. Blood was drawn into EDTA tubes, processed within 24 hours, and PBMCs were isolated by density gradient centrifugation. PBMCs intended for TCR sequencing were cryopreserved in liquid nitrogen and were subsequently thawed in a 37 degrees C water bath. Purity of sorted or isolated CD4+, CD8+ and CD8+ TEMRA cells was at least 90%. The receptor comes from a human donor with multiple sclerosis. The specimen sequenced was CD8+ T cells from PBMCs.

At the DNA level, the sequence is TGTGCCAGCAGCCCGTTTAACTCCTACGTGACAGATACGCAGTATTTT. Translated, it reads CASSPFNSYVTDTQYF. Recombination joined TRBV3-1 with TRBJ2-3; the D gene cannot be named for sure. Between the V and J ends, shortened by 4 bases and 3 bases respectively, the junction contains 17 bases. The cysteine opens and the phenylalanine closes a CDR3 of 16 amino acids. CDR3 DNA is the only sequence kept; it has 48 bases, read in frame from the first base. The germline V gene (reference sequence) sets CDR1 to LGHDT and CDR2 to YNNKEL.